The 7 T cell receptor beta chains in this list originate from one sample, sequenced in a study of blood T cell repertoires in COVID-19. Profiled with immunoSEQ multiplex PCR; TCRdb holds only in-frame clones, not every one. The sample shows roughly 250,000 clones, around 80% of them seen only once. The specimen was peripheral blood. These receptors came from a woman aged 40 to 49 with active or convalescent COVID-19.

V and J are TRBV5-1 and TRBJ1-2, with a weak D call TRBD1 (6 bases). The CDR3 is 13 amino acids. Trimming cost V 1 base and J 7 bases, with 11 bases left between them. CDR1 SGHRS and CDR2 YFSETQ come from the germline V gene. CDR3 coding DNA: TGCGCCAGCAGCTTGACAGGGCAGGGTGGCTACACCTTC. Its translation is CASSLTGQGGYTF.

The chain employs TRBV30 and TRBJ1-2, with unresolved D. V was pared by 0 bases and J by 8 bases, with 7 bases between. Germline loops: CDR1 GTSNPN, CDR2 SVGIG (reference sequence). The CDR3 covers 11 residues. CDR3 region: CAWSVQLGYTF. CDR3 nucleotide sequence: TGTGCCTGGAGTGTACAGCTCGGCTACACCTTC. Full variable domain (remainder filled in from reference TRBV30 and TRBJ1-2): SQTIHQWPATLVQPVGSPLSLECTVEGTSNPNLYWYRQAAGRGLQLLFYSVGIGQISSEVPQNLSASRPQDRQFILSSKKLLLSDSGFYLCAWSVQLGYTFGSGTRLTVV.

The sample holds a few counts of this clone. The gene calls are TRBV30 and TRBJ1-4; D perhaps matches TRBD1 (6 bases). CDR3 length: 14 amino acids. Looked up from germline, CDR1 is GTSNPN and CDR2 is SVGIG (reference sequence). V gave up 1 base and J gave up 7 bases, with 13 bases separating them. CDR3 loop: CAWSGGGIGEKLFF. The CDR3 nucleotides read TGTGCCTGGAGTGGAGGGGGAATCGGTGAAAAACTGTTTTTT.

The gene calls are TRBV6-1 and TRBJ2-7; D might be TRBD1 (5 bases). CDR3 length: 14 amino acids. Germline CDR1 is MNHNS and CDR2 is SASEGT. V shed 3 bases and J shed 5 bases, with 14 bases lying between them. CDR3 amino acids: CASSEDPRVHEQYV. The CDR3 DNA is TGTGCCAGCAGTGAGGATCCCAGGGTCCACGAGCAGTACGTC.

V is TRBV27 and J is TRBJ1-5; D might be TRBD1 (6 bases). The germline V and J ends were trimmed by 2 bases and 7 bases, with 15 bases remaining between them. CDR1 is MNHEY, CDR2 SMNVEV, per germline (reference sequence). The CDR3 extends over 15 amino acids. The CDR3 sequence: CASSLRGGARQPQHF. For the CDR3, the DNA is TGTGCCAGCAGTTTAAGGGGGGGCGCGAGACAGCCCCAGCATTTT.

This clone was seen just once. The CDR3 region has the DNA TGTGCCTGGGCCCTCCAACAGAACACTGAAGCTTTCTTT. Residues: CAWALQQNTEAFF. The chain uses TRBV30 and TRBJ1-1, with D uncertain. Germline V gene data show CDR1 as GTSNPN and CDR2 as SVGIG (reference sequence). V gave up 5 bases and J gave up 1 base, with 11 bases separating them. CDR3 length equals 13 residues.

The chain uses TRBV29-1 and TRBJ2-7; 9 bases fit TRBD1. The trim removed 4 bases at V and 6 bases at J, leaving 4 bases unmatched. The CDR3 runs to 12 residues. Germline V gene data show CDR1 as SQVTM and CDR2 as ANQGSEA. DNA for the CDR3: TGCAGCGTTGGGACAGGGGATGGCGAGCAGTACGTC. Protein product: CSVGTGDGEQYV.